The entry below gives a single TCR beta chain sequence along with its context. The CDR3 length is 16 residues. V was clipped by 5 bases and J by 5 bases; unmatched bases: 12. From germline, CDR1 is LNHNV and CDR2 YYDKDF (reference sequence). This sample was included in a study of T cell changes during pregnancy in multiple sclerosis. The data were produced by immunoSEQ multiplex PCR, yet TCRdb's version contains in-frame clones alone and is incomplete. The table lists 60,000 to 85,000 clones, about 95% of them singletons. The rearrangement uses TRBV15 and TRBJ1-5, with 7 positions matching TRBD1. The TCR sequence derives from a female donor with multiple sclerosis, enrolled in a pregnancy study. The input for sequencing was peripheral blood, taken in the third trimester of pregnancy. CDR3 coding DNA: TGTGCCACCAGCCCCTTCGCTGGGGACAGCGATCAGCCCCAGCATTTT. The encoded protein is CATSPFAGDSDQPQHF.